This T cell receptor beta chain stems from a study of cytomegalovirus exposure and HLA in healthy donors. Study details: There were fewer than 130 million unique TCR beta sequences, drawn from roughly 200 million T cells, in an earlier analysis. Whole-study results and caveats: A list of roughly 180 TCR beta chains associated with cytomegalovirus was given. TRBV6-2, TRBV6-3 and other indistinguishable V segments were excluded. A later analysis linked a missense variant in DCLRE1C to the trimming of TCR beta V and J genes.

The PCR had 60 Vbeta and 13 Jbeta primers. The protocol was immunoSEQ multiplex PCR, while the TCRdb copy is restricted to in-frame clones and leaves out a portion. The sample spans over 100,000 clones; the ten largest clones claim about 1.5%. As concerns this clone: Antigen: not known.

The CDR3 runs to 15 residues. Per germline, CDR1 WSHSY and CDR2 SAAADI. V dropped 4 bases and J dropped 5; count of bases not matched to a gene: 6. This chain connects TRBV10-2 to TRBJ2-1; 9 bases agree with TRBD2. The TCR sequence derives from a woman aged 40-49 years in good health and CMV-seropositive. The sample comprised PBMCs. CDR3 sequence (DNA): TGCGCCAGCAGTGTGGGCGGGAGGGCACACAATGAGCAGTTCTTC. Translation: CASSVGGRAHNEQFF.